This T cell receptor (beta chain) was sequenced in a study of control samples from healthy donors and cancer patients. Using immunoSEQ multiplex PCR, the repertoire was profiled, and TCRdb retains in-frame clones only, with some absent. The sample's table shows approximately 190,000 clones. Germline CDR1 and CDR2: SGHRS and YFSETQ. V shed 4 bases and J shed 2 bases, with 14 bases lying between them. The CDR3 loop spans 15 amino acids. Sequenced material: blood. The TCR sequence derives from a woman in her 30s in good health. The chain combines TRBV5-1 with TRBJ2-3; D perhaps matches TRBD1 (5 bases). CDR3 residues: CASSPPDINTDTQYF. The CDR3 DNA sequence: TGCGCCAGCAGCCCCCCGGACATCAACACAGATACGCAGTATTTT.